The clone carrying this T cell receptor beta chain came up a few times. Its target is unknown. The record originates from a study of identical twins. The study, taken as a whole, reports: Alpha sequences that were out-of-frame and twin-shared showed an excess of low generation probability. Cord blood's abundant beta clonotypes had fewer insertions, unlike memory repertoires.

Unique molecular identifiers were present on cDNA, and template switching added a universal primer site. TCRdb redid the calling of the 5' RACE reads with MiXCR, one entry per CDR3 protein. The sample holds some 570,000 distinct CDR3 sequences, approximately 20% seen once. There were only healthy Caucasians among the donors. The CDR3 runs to 16 residues. The J segment lost 1 base and the V segment lost 4 bases, leaving 1 base of the junction unmatched. Per germline, CDR1 MGHRA and CDR2 YSYEKL. The data also belong to a second study, concerning yellow fever vaccine responses in identical twins.

This sequence joins TRBV4-1 and TRBJ2-6; TRBD1 matches at 10 bases. Input material: CD4+ T cells sorted from blood. The receptor's source is a woman aged 18-29 years in good health. The CDR3 sequence is CASSRDRGSGANVLTF. In DNA, the CDR3 is TGCGCCAGCAGCCGGGACAGGGGATCTGGGGCCAACGTCCTGACTTTC.